Shown below are 25 T cell receptor beta chains from a single sample sequenced in a study of T cells in Graves' hyperthyroidism and ophthalmopathy (dated by TCRdb to the late 2010s). The library was made by multiplex PCR. The instrument given in TCRdb is Illumina HiSeq 2000. TCR beta CDR3 regions were amplified from RNA transcripts. The first round of RT-PCR for the TCR CDR3 was performed with the HTBI primer set and the Qiagen OneStep RT-PCR kit. TCRdb reprocessing: public reads trimmed at Q25 with fastp, clones called with MiXCR, in-frame beta chains kept. Rows matching on CDR3 protein sequence are summarized as one entry with the most common DNA and genes. Present in this sample are 730,000 or so distinct CDR3 sequences, roughly 20% of which were seen just once. Jointly, the top ten make up approximately 16% of the sample. The specimen was blood. The source is a woman aged 45-59 years with Graves' hyperthyroidism that later progressed to Graves' ophthalmopathy.

This clonotype was recorded once. The chain employs TRBV6-5 and TRBJ2-5; the D is unclear. In germline, CDR1 is MNHEY, CDR2 SVGAGI. V lost 2 bases and J lost 2, with 9 bases in between. This CDR3 spans 14 amino acids. The CDR3: CASSYGGRQETQYF. CDR3 DNA sequence: TGTGCCAGCAGTTACGGCGGCAGACAAGAGACCCAGTACTTC.

For this clonotype: This may come from a read error, since a much larger clone is one base off. This sequence joins TRBV18 and TRBJ1-4; D gene ambiguous. V lost 5 bases and J lost 0, with 4 bases in between. This CDR3 has 13 amino acids. Germline V gene lookup returns CDR1 KGHSH and CDR2 LQKENI. CDR3 DNA: TGTGCCAGCTCAGAACCAACTAATGAAAAACTGTTTTTT. Translation: CASSEPTNEKLFF.

This clonotype was seen repeatedly, ten times or more. This chain's CDR3 is CASSPRVYYEQYF. The CDR3 region has the DNA TGTGCCAGCAGTCCCCGGGTCTACTACGAGCAGTACTTC. The chain has TRBV12-3 or TRBV12-4 and TRBJ2-7; D not resolved. The ends were cut back, 5 bases at V and 3 bases at J, with 11 bases in the middle. The CDR3 has 13 residues.

The chain carries TRBV19 and TRBJ1-4; no clear D. Trimming stripped 7 bases from V and 0 bases from J, with 12 bases between. The length of the CDR3 is 15 residues. Germline CDR1 reads LNHDA; CDR2 reads SQIVND (reference sequence). The chain's CDR3 is CASNHPTATNEKLFF. The CDR3 bases are TGTGCCAGTAATCATCCTACCGCAACTAATGAAAAACTGTTTTTT.

This clonotype was detected a few times. The chain links TRBV29-1 to TRBJ1-3; D gene ambiguous. The V and J ends lost 7 bases and 0 bases respectively, with 10 bases between them. This CDR3 has 13 amino acids. The germline CDR1 and CDR2 sequences are SQVTM and ANQGSEA. DNA of the CDR3: TGCAGCGGGACCTGGGACTCTGGAAACACCATATATTTT. This codes for CSGTWDSGNTIYF.

This clonotype occurred a few times. The chain combines TRBV5-1 with TRBJ2-7; D might be TRBD2 (6 bases). There are 14 residues in the CDR3. Germline assignment: CDR1 SGHRS and CDR2 YFSETQ. With 0 bases removed from V and 4 bases from J, the gap between germline ends came to 11 bases. The CDR3 loop reads CASSLGDAGYEQYF. The DNA for the CDR3 is TGCGCCAGCAGCTTGGGGGACGCGGGGTACGAGCAGTACTTC.

This clonotype was seen at least ten times. J is TRBJ2-1 and V is TRBV5-1, with 8 positions matching TRBD1. After removal of 5 bases from V and 5 bases from J, the junction contained 6 bases not matched to a gene. This CDR3 spans 14 amino acids. Looked up from germline, CDR1 is SGHRS and CDR2 is YFSETQ. The CDR3 DNA reads as TGCGCCAGCAGGGGCAGGGGGCTCGACAATGAGCAGTTCTTC. Translated, it gives CASRGRGLDNEQFF.

This clonotype occurred a few times. V gene TRBV5-6 combines with J gene TRBJ1-2; D might be TRBD1 (6 bases). Trimming took off 3 bases at V and 8 bases at J, with 20 bases between the two ends. CDR3 length: 15 amino acids. Germline V CDR1 and CDR2: SGHDT, YYEEEE. The CDR3 loop is CASSSPSVGGPGYTF. In DNA, the CDR3 is TGTGCCAGCAGCTCCCCCTCGGTCGGGGGCCCCGGCTACACCTTC.

A few counts support this clonotype. The chain joins TRBV18 to TRBJ2-2; D is possibly TRBD1 (6 bases). V lost 5 bases to trimming and J lost 5 bases, with 18 bases between them. CDR1 is KGHSH and CDR2 is LQKENI in the germline V gene. This CDR3 has 16 amino acids. The CDR3 nucleotides are TGTGCCAGCTCATCGTGGACAGCGATGGGGACCGGGGAGCTGTTTTTT. Amino acids: CASSSWTAMGTGELFF.

The genes are TRBV7-2 and TRBJ1-5, with TRBD1 matching over 10 bases. CDR1 SGHTA and CDR2 FQGNSA come from the germline V gene. J lost 5 bases, V lost 1 base, and 2 bases had no gene match. The CDR3 runs to 15 residues. The CDR3 DNA sequence: TGTGCCAGCAGCTTAGTTGACAGGGGGCATCAGCCCCAGCATTTT. As protein: CASSLVDRGHQPQHF.

This clonotype was counted between two and nine times. CDR3: CASSIVEGTEAFF. The CDR3 nucleotides read TGTGCCAGTAGTATTGTGGAGGGGACTGAAGCTTTCTTT. The chain links TRBV19 to TRBJ1-1; D is possibly TRBD1 (5 bases). Germline V lookup: CDR1 LNHDA, CDR2 SQIVND (reference sequence). Trimming stripped 3 bases from V and 5 bases from J, with 10 bases between. The CDR3 has 13 residues.

In the case of this clonotype: Sequence at one end of the junction differs from germline and may be a read error. The chain has TRBV12-3 or TRBV12-4 and TRBJ1-2; D is possibly TRBD1 (5 bases). The CDR3 is made up of 13 amino acids. Written as DNA, the CDR3 is TGTGCCAGCACTTTACAGGAATCCTATGGCTACACCTTC. The encoded protein is CASTLQESYGYTF.

V gene TRBV18 combines with J gene TRBJ2-7; D call uncertain. The CDR3 spans 14 residues. The germline V and J ends were trimmed by 5 bases and 1 base, with 12 bases remaining between them. Germline assignment: CDR1 KGHSH and CDR2 LQKENI. In nucleotides, the CDR3 is TGTGCCAGCTCAGATCAAGGCAGGTCCTACGAGCAGTACTTC. It codes for CASSDQGRSYEQYF.

This clonotype was observed at least ten times. This chain links TRBV11-3 with TRBJ2-2; perhaps TRBD1 as D (5 bases). Germline-derived CDR1 and CDR2 are SGHNT and YENEEA. This CDR3 has 15 amino acids. Between the trimmed V and J ends, which lost 5 bases and 1 base, there was a span of 11 bases. CDR3 bases: TGTGCCAGCAGCACCCGGACATTGAACACCGGGGAGCTGTTTTTT. Its protein is CASSTRTLNTGELFF.

This clonotype was counted a few times. The chain recombines TRBV5-8 with TRBJ2-2; D gene uncertain. The CDR3 is made up of 16 amino acids. The germline V gene encodes CDR1 SGHTS and CDR2 YDEGEE. V gave up 5 bases and J gave up 0 bases, with 14 bases separating them. The CDR3 spells CASSYGRSSNTGELFF. The CDR3 DNA reads TGTGCCAGCAGTTACGGACGGAGTTCGAACACCGGGGAGCTGTTTTTT.

This clonotype has more than one count but fewer than ten. J is TRBJ1-2 and V is TRBV5-4, with 7 bases matching TRBD1. This CDR3 comprises 14 residues. Germline V gene data show CDR1 as SGHNT and CDR2 as YYREEE (reference sequence). The V and J ends lost 4 bases and 5 bases, in that order; junction bases with no gene match: 8. CDR3 in DNA: TGTGCCAGCAGCCCCAGGGACAGCGCGTATGGCTACACCTTC. It codes for CASSPRDSAYGYTF.

This clonotype was counted at least ten times. The V call is TRBV18, the J call TRBJ1-6; D call uncertain. The CDR3 sequence is 12 residues long. Trimming took 5 bases from V and 4 from J, leaving 3 bases between them. From germline, CDR1 is KGHSH and CDR2 LQKENI. CDR3 amino acids: CASSVYNSPLHF. DNA for the CDR3: TGTGCCAGCTCAGTATATAATTCACCCCTCCACTTT.

There are many counts of this clonotype. The rearrangement uses TRBV12-3 or TRBV12-4 and TRBJ1-5, with a weak D call TRBD1 (6 bases). The CDR3 has 15 residues. V gave up 3 bases and J gave up 1 base, with 10 bases separating them. The CDR3 region has the DNA TGTGCCAGCAGTTTCCAACAGGGAAGCAATCAGCCCCAGCATTTT. It specifies CASSFQQGSNQPQHF.

V usage is TRBV12-5 and J usage is TRBJ1-2; D not resolved. The germline gives CDR1 LGHNT, CDR2 FRNRAP. The CDR3 length is 15 residues. V was trimmed by 1 base and J by 7 bases, leaving 16 bases between them. Written as DNA, the CDR3 is TGTGCTAGTGGTTTGGCCAGGACTCTAGTAGCTGGCTACACCTTC. It encodes CASGLARTLVAGYTF.

This rearrangement joins TRBV20-1 to TRBJ2-3; D may be TRBD2 (6 bases). The germline gives CDR1 DFQATT, CDR2 SNEGSKA (reference sequence). The CDR3 consists of 14 residues. V was clipped by 6 bases and J by 1 base, with 14 bases between them. Written as DNA, the CDR3 is TGCAGTGCGATGGACTATGTCGGCACAGATACGCAGTATTTT. Translating it yields CSAMDYVGTDTQYF.

The genes are TRBV11-3 and TRBJ1-4, with 7 bases that match TRBD1. Trimming removed 5 bases from V and 7 bases from J; junction bases left unmatched: 4. The germline CDR1 and CDR2 sequences are SGHNT and YENEEA. The CDR3 has 13 residues. CDR3 sequence: CASSRGPGEKLFF. CDR3 in DNA: TGTGCCAGCAGCAGGGGGCCCGGTGAAAAACTGTTTTTT.

This clonotype was seen only a few times. The chain combines TRBV18 with TRBJ1-3; D not certain. The CDR3 has 18 amino acids. The germline gives CDR1 KGHSH, CDR2 LQKENI. The V end lost 1 base, the J end lost 1 base, and 17 bases lay between the germline ends. CDR3 sequence (DNA): TGTGCCAGCTCACCACAAGCCTATTGGGGAAGATCTGGAAACACCATATATTTT. This sequence encodes CASSPQAYWGRSGNTIYF.

The sample holds many counts of this clonotype. V and J are TRBV10-3 and TRBJ2-5; 9 nucleotides agree with TRBD1. The CDR3 totals 15 residues. CDR1 is ENHRY, CDR2 SYGVKD, per germline. The V and J ends lost 4 bases and 5 bases, in that order; junction bases with no gene match: 8. The CDR3 spells CAISVGQGGEETQYF. The DNA for the CDR3 is TGTGCCATCAGTGTGGGACAGGGCGGGGAGGAGACCCAGTACTTC.

The rearrangement joins TRBV11-2 to TRBJ2-2, with D possibly matching TRBD2 (7 bases). Germline CDR1 reads SGHAT; CDR2 reads FQNNGV. This CDR3 region has 15 residues. The germline V and J ends were trimmed by 3 bases and 4 bases, with 12 bases remaining between them. The CDR3 coding sequence is TGTGCCAGCAGCTTGGCGGGGGCGTTCACCGGGGAGCTGTTTTTT. Its protein product is CASSLAGAFTGELFF.

The V and J genes are TRBV11-1 and TRBJ2-1, with TRBD2 matching over 9 bases. CDR1 and CDR2 (germline): SGHAT, FQDESV (reference sequence). The length of the CDR3 is 16 residues. Germline trimming cut 1 base from V and 7 bases from J; bases unmatched to any gene: 8. This chain's CDR3 is CASSLGLASGVNEQFF. Written as DNA, the CDR3 is TGTGCCAGCAGCTTAGGGTTGGCTAGCGGGGTTAATGAGCAGTTCTTC. Full variable domain (rest looked up from reference TRBV11-1 and TRBJ2-1): EAEVAQSPRYKITEKSQAVAFWCDPISGHATLYWYRQILGQGPELLVQFQDESVVDDSQLPKDRFSAERLKGVDSTLKIQPAELGDSAMYLCASSLGLASGVNEQFFGPGTRLTVL.